The 10 T cell receptor beta chains in this list originate from one sample, sequenced in a study of shared clonotypes between healthy human individuals. Naive CD8 cells lacked CD45RO, underwent positive selection for CCR7 and left out terminally differentiated effector memory CD45RA+ cells. Generated by immunoSEQ multiplex PCR, the TCRdb table keeps only in-frame clones and is missing some. The sample contains about 2 million clones, roughly 94% of which appear only once. The sample taken for sequencing was naive CD8+ T cells sorted from blood. These TCRs come from a man younger than 35 in good health.

This chain uses TRBV6-1 with TRBJ2-3; possibly TRBD2 for D (6 bases). This CDR3 has 15 amino acids. V was pared by 1 base and J by 1 base, with 9 bases between. Per germline, CDR1 MNHNS and CDR2 SASEGT. The CDR3 reads CASSEDGGGTDTQYF. CDR3 DNA sequence: TGTGCCAGCAGTGAAGACGGCGGGGGCACAGATACGCAGTATTTT.

The CDR3 bases are TGTGCCAGCAGTTTTTCCGGGACACCCAACGGGGCCAACGTCCTGACTTTC. As protein: CASSFSGTPNGANVLTF. The chain is built from TRBV27 and TRBJ2-6; D possibly corresponds to TRBD1 (6 bases). Germline V gene data show CDR1 as MNHEY and CDR2 as SMNVEV (reference sequence). This CDR3 spans 17 amino acids. The V gene lost 3 bases and the J gene lost 4 bases, with 16 bases spanning the gap.

This chain joins TRBV4-1 and TRBJ1-2; no definite D call. Germline-derived CDR1 and CDR2 are MGHRA and YSYEKL. Between the trimmed V and J ends, which lost 0 bases and 0 bases, there was a span of 8 bases. There are 15 residues in the CDR3. CDR3 protein: CASSQDHAANYGYTF. The DNA for the CDR3 is TGCGCCAGCAGCCAAGATCACGCAGCTAACTATGGCTACACCTTC.

The chain couples TRBV6-1 to TRBJ1-3; D not resolved. The germline V gene encodes CDR1 MNHNS and CDR2 SASEGT. There are 13 residues in the CDR3. V shed 11 bases and J shed 8 bases, with 19 bases lying between them. CDR3: CACLEPLSYTIYF. The DNA of the CDR3 is TGTGCCTGTCTGGAACCGCTGAGCTACACCATATATTTT.

This clone was observed once. At one end the junction does not follow the germline gene, possibly because of a read error. V is TRBV29-1 and J is TRBJ2-4; weak D call: TRBD1 (5 bases). Germline V gene data show CDR1 as SQVTM and CDR2 as ANQGSEA. The CDR3 is 14 residues long. The CDR3 here is CSVESSGSKNIQYF. The CDR3 region has the DNA TGCAGTGTTGAGTCCTCAGGGTCCAAAAACATTCAGTACTTC.

The rearrangement uses TRBV5-4 and TRBJ2-1, with 12 nucleotides matching TRBD1. This CDR3 has 15 residues. The junction had 8 bases not matched to a gene; V was cut back by 4 bases and J by 9 bases. Germline-derived CDR1 and CDR2 are SGHNT and YYREEE (reference sequence). The CDR3 coding sequence is TGTGCCAGCAGCCTGTGGGACAGGGGGCAGGCTGAGCAGTTCTTC. This encodes CASSLWDRGQAEQFF.

The rearrangement links TRBV25-1 to TRBJ2-1; D not certain. Germline lookup yields CDR1 MGHDK and CDR2 SYGVNS. CDR3 length equals 15 residues. V lost 3 bases and J 4 bases, leaving 13 bases between the germline ends. The CDR3 DNA follows: TGTGCCAGCAGTGATGGCAGGTCTTGGTACAATGAGCAGTTCTTC. Translated, it gives CASSDGRSWYNEQFF. Full variable domain (missing parts from reference TRBV25-1 and TRBJ2-1): EADIYQTPRYLVIGTGKKITLECSQTMGHDKMYWYQQDPGMELHLIHYSYGVNSTEKGDLSSESTVSRIRTEHFPLTLESARPSHTSQYLCASSDGRSWYNEQFFGPGTRLTVL.

The chain has TRBV7-9 and TRBJ2-1; 7 positions agree with TRBD1. The V and J ends lost 5 bases and 8 bases, in that order; junction bases with no gene match: 9. Germline V lookup: CDR1 SEHNR, CDR2 FQNEAQ (reference sequence). The CDR3 runs 14 residues. The CDR3 DNA reads as TGTGCCAGCAGCCCATGGACAGGCAATGATGAGCAGTTCTTC. Amino acid sequence: CASSPWTGNDEQFF.

This clone was detected only once. This sequence joins TRBV5-1 and TRBJ2-5; 14 nucleotides align to TRBD2. The J segment lost 5 bases and the V segment lost 4 bases, leaving 10 bases of the junction unmatched. Per germline, CDR1 SGHRS and CDR2 YFSETQ. CDR3 length: 17 residues. In DNA, the CDR3 is TGCGCCAGCAGCCCTAGACTAGCGGGGGGGCCGTGGGAGACCCAGTACTTC. Translation: CASSPRLAGGPWETQYF.

This clone showed up just a few times. The chain employs TRBV28 and TRBJ1-5; no firm D call. Trimming stripped 1 base from V and 1 base from J, with 5 bases between. Germline-derived CDR1 and CDR2 are MDHEN and SYDVKM. This CDR3 is built from 14 residues. The DNA of the CDR3 is TGTGCCAGCAGTTTATCAAAGAGCAATCAGCCCCAGCATTTT. Translating gives CASSLSKSNQPQHF.